This TCR beta chain is drawn from a study of CD8+ T cells in alopecia areata. This clone was counted only a few times. What it binds is not known. As the sequencing template, cDNA was produced by extracting RNA and reverse transcribing it. Profiled with immunoSEQ multiplex PCR; TCRdb holds only in-frame clones, not every one. The sample shows under 250,000 clones, less than 75% of them seen only once. Study-level results: Numerous expanded lesional clones remained in scalp and blood during tofacitinib.

The V end was cut by 8 bases, the J end by 6 bases, with 19 bases between. CDR1 SNHLY and CDR2 FYNNEI come from the germline V gene. The CDR3 runs 15 residues. Noted treatment: oral pan-JAK inhibitor, 5-10 mg twice daily. PBMCs served as the source from which CD4+ and CD8+ T cells were sorted. The sequencing here drew on CD4+ T cells sorted from blood, taken at week 4, from a patient treated with tofacitinib. The V and J genes are TRBV2 and TRBJ1-4; D remains unclear. This TCR was sampled from a human donor with alopecia areata. CDR3 protein: CASRKTAMVDEKLFF. The DNA of the CDR3 is TGTGCCAGCCGCAAAACGGCGATGGTGGATGAAAAACTGTTTTTT.